This T cell receptor beta chain was profiled in a study of human T cells and chemical hapten exposure. It was the library that attached unique molecular identifiers to individual cDNA molecules. Source study methods: Sampled TCR counts reached a median of roughly 100,000 per sample, with values ranging from 23,224 to 690,600. TCRdb reprocessed the RACE reads with MiXCR, giving one entry per CDR3 protein. The V and J calls and clone size come from TCRdb's table, not from the authors' own analysis. The table includes about 95,000 distinct CDR3 sequences, approximately 10% detected once. Time point denoted: patch test 2, 6 weeks after DPC sensitization. Treatment here: therapeutic diphenylcyclopropenone sensitization with weekly scalp DPC. Unfractionated whole blood was the source of the extracted total RNA. This clonotype was seen at least ten times. The ends were cut back, 6 bases at V and 9 bases at J, with 21 bases in the middle. CDR1 and CDR2 (germline): LNHDA, SQIVND (reference sequence). This CDR3 contains 15 residues.

The rearrangement joins TRBV19 to TRBJ1-5, with D possibly being TRBD1 (6 bases). Sample: whole blood, taken in connection with sensitization to the hapten diphenylcyclopropenone (DPC). The receptor was derived from a woman aged 35 to 49 with alopecia areata. Some clones in this sample may be carry-over from other donors' samples. The CDR3 sequence: CASRFLRDTPSPQHF. In DNA, the CDR3 is TGTGCCAGTAGATTTCTCCGGGACACTCCATCGCCCCAGCATTTT. The entire variable domain, with the rest obtained from reference TRBV19 and TRBJ1-5, is as follows: DGGITQSPKYLFRKEGQNVTLSCEQNLNHDAMYWYRQDPGQGLRLIYYSQIVNDFQKGDIAEGYSVSREKKESFPLTVTSAQKNPTAFYLCASRFLRDTPSPQHFGDGTRLSIL.